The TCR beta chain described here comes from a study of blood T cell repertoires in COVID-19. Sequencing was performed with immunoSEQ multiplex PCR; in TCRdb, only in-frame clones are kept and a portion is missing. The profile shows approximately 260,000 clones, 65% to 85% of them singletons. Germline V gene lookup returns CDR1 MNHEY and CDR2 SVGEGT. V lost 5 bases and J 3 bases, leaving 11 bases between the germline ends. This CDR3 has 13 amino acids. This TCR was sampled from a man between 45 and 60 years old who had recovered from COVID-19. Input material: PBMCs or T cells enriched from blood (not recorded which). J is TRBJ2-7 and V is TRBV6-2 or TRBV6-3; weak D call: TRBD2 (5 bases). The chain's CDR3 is CASSGMGVYEQYF. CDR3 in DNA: TGTGCCAGCAGTGGTATGGGAGTCTACGAGCAGTACTTC.